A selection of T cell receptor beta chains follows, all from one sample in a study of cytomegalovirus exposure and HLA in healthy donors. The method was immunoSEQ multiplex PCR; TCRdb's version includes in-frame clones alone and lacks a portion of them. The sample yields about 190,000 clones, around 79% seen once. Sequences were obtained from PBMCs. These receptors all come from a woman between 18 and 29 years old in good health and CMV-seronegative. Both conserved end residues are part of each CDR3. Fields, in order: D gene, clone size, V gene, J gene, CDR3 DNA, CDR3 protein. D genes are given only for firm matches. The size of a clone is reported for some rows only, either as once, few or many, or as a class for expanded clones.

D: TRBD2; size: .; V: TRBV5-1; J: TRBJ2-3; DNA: TGCGCCAGCAGCTTGGAGGCTAGCGGGGTCACAGATACGCAGTATTTT; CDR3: CASSLEASGVTDTQYF
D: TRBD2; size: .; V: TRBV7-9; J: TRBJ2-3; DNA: TGTGCCAGCAGCTTAGAGGGTAGCGGGAGGAATACGCAGTATTTT; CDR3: CASSLEGSGRNTQYF
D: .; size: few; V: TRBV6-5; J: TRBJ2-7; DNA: TGTGCCGCGATCGGGGAGTCCTACGAGCAGTACTTC; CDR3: CAAIGESYEQYF
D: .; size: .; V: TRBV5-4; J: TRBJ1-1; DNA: TGTGCCAGCAGCTTATTGGACGGAGGACGAAACACTGAAGCTTTCTTT; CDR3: CASSLLDGGRNTEAFF
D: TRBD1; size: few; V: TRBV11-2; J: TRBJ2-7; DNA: TGTGCCAGCAGCTTAGTTGGGACAGGGTCCTACGAGCAGTACTTC; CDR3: CASSLVGTGSYEQYF
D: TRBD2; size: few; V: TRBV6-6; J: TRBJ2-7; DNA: TGTGCCAGCAGTTCCGTGCGTCTAGCGGGAGCCGAGCAGTACTTC; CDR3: CASSSVRLAGAEQYF
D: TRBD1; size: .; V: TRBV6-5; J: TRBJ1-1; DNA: TGTGCCAGCAAATTGGGGGACAGGGCGGCAACTGAAGCTTTCTTT; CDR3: CASKLGDRAATEAFF
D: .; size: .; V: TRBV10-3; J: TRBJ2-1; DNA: TGTGCCATCAGTGAGTCGGGACATACCAATGAGCAGTTCTTC; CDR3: CAISESGHTNEQFF
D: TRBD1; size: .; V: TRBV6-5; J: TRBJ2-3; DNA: TGTGCCAGCAGTTCAAGACAGGGCGGGTCAGATACGCAGTATTTT; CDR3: CASSSRQGGSDTQYF
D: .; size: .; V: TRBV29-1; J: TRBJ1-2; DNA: TGCAGCGTTGAATACGGGGTAGCGGGTAATGGCTACACCTTC; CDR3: CSVEYGVAGNGYTF
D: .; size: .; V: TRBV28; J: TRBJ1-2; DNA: TGTGCCAGCACTACCGTTAACTATGGCTACACCTTC; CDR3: CASTTVNYGYTF
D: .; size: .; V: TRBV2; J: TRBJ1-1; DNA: TGTGCCAGCCTAGAACAGGGAGGGGCTTTCTTT; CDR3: CASLEQGGAFF
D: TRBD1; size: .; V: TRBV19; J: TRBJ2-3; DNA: TGTGCCAGTAGGAGACAGGGCATGGTAGATACGCAGTATTTT; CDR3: CASRRQGMVDTQYF
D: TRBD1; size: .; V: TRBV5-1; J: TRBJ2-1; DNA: TGCGCCAGCAGCCCGCGAATCCGGGACAGGCTCGACAATGAGCAGTTCTTC; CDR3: CASSPRIRDRLDNEQFF
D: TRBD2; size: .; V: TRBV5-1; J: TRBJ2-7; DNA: TGCGCCAGCAGCTTGGGGGCTAGCGGGAGGCCCTCCTACGAGCAGTACTTC; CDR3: CASSLGASGRPSYEQYF
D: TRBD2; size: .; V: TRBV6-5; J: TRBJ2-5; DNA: TGTGCCAGCAGCTCCTGGGCGGGAGGGGCAGAGACCCAGTACTTC; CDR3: CASSSWAGGAETQYF
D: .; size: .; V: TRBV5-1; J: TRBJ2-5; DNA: TGCGCCAGCAGCTTGGCGACAGACCAAGAGACCCAGTACTTC; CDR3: CASSLATDQETQYF
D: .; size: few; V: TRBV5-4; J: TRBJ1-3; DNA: TGTGCCAGCAGTGATAGTTGGACCATATATTTT; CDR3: CASSDSWTIYF
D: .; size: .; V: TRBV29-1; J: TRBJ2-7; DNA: TGCAGCGCCGCGGAAGGGGGCTACGAGCAGTACTTC; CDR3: CSAAEGGYEQYF
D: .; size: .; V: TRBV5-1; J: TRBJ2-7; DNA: TGCGCCAGCAGCCCCAGGGATAACTACGAGCAGTACTTC; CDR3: CASSPRDNYEQYF
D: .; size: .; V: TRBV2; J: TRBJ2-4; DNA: TGTGCCAGCAGTGAAAGGACACGGTTAGCCAAAAACATTCAGTACTTC; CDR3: CASSERTRLAKNIQYF
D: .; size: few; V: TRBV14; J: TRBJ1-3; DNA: TGTGCCAGCAGCCCGACATCGTTCTCTGGAAACACCATATATTTT; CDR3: CASSPTSFSGNTIYF
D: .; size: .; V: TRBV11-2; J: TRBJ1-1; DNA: TGTGCCAGCAGGCCGGCTAGGGGTAACACTGAAGCTTTCTTT; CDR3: CASRPARGNTEAFF
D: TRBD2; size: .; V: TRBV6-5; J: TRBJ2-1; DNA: TGTGCCAGCAGTAACCAGCGGGGGGCATACAATGAGCAGTTCTTC; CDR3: CASSNQRGAYNEQFF
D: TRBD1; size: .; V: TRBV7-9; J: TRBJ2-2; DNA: TGTGCCAGCAGCTTGACAGGGGCCGGGGAGCTGTTTTTT; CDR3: CASSLTGAGELFF
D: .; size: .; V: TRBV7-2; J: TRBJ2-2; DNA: TGTGCCAGCAGCTTGAGTAGTAGCACCGGGGAGCTGTTTTTT; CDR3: CASSLSSSTGELFF
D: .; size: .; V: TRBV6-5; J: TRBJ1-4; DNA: TGTGCCAGCAGTTTACAGGGAGGGGGTACTAATGAAAAACTGTTTTTT; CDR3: CASSLQGGGTNEKLFF
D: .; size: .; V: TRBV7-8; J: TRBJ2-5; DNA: TGTGCCAGCAGCTTTCCACAGGGCCAAGAGACCCAGTACTTC; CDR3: CASSFPQGQETQYF
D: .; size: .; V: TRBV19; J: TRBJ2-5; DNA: TGTGCCAGTAGTATCCGAGAGACCCAGTACTTC; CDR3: CASSIRETQYF
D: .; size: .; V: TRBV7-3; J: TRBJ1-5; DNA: TGTGCCAGCAGCTTACAGGGGCGGAATCAGCCCCAGCATTTT; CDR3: CASSLQGRNQPQHF
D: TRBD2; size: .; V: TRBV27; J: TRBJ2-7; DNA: TGTGCCAGCAGTTTATTTCTAAGGGAGGGGATGAGAGCCTACGAGCAGTACTTC; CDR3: CASSLFLREGMRAYEQYF
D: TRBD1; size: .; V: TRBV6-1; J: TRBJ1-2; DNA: TGTGCCAGCAGTGATGGGACAGGGGGCTTCGATGGCTACACCTTC; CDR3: CASSDGTGGFDGYTF
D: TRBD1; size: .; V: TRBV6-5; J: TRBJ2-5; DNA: TGTGCCAGCAGTTACTCTGGGACAGAAGAGACCCAGTACTTC; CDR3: CASSYSGTEETQYF
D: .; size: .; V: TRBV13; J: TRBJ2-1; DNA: TGTGCCAGCAGCTTAGCTACAGGAGATAGCAATGAGCAGTTCTTC; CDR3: CASSLATGDSNEQFF
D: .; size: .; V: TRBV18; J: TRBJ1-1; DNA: TGTGCCAGCTCATTCCGGGACATGAACACTGAAGCTTTCTTT; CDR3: CASSFRDMNTEAFF
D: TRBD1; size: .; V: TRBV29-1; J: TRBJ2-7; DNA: TGCAGCGTTCGACAGGGGGCAGCCTACGAGCAGTACTTC; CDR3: CSVRQGAAYEQYF
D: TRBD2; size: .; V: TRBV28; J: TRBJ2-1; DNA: TGTGCCAGCCATTCAAGCGGGAGGGACAATGAGCAGTTCTTC; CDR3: CASHSSGRDNEQFF
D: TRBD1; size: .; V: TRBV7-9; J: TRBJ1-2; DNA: TGTGCCAGCAGCTTAGCGGGACAGGGGGCCTCTAACTATGGCTACACCTTC; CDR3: CASSLAGQGASNYGYTF
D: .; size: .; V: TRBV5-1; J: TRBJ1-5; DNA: TGCGCCAGCAGCCCTGACGGAGATTATAGCAATCAGCCCCAGCATTTT; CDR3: CASSPDGDYSNQPQHF